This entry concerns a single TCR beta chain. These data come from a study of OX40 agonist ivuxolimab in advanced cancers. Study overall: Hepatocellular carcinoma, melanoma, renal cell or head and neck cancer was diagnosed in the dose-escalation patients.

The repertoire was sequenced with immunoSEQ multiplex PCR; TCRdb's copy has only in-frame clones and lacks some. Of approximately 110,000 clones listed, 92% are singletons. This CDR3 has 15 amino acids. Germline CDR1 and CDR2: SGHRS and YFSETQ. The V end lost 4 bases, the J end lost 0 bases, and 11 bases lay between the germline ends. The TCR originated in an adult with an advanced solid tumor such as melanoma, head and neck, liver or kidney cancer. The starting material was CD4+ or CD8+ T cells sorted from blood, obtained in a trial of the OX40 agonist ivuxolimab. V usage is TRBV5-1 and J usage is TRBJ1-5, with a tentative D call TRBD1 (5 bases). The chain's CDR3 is CASSPRGGSNQPQHF. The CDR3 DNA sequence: TGCGCCAGCAGCCCCCGGGGCGGTAGCAATCAGCCCCAGCATTTT.